The TCR beta chain described here comes from a study of blood T cells in healthy people across ages. With a J-beta primer mix and a sample-barcoded 5' primer, a second PCR ran about 7 to 12 cycles. TCRdb reprocessed the 5' RACE reads via MiXCR and lists one record per CDR3 protein. The repertoire includes around 790,000 distinct CDR3 sequences, 44% of them detected once, and about 19% sits in the top ten. Points on this clonotype: Relative to the germline gene, one junction end is altered; a read error may explain this.

The CDR3 totals 15 residues. From germline, CDR1 is SGHTA and CDR2 FQGNSA. The chain joins TRBV7-2 to TRBJ1-2, with 7 bases identical to TRBD1. The sample taken for sequencing was blood. This TCR was recovered from a man in his sixties in good health. In nucleotides, the CDR3 is TGTGCCAGCGGCTTAGCGGACCGGACAGGTGATGGCTACACCTTC. This sequence encodes CASGLADRTGDGYTF.